This T cell receptor beta chain appears in the sequencing data of a study of blood T cells in healthy people across ages. Study outcomes and limitations: Since the PBMCs were unsorted, naive and antigen-experienced cells could not be conclusively compared.

Concerning this clonotype: The target antigen is unknown.

A second PCR of about 7 to 11 cycles used a sample-barcoded 5' primer and a J-beta primer mix. Individual samples furnished no less than 3 million CDR3-containing paired-end reads apiece. TCRdb redid the calling of the 5' RACE reads with MiXCR, one entry per CDR3 protein. This sample has more than 900,000 distinct CDR3 sequences, with under 30% found just once. This same sample was also part of a study on T cells of mothers and their children. That study reports: For each mother, over 9.5 million TCR beta CDR3 reads were obtained, and for each child, about 3 million.

Material for sequencing was blood. The sequence was obtained from a girl aged 2 to 10 in good health.

Here the CDR3 reads CASSLSSGEGYNEQFF. Written as DNA, the CDR3 is TGTGCCAGCAGCTTATCATCGGGAGAGGGATACAATGAGCAGTTCTTC. The V call is TRBV11-2, the J call TRBJ2-1; possibly TRBD2 for D (6 bases). V was trimmed by 2 bases and J by 4 bases, leaving 15 bases between them. This CDR3 region has 16 residues. The germline gives CDR1 SGHAT, CDR2 FQNNGV.